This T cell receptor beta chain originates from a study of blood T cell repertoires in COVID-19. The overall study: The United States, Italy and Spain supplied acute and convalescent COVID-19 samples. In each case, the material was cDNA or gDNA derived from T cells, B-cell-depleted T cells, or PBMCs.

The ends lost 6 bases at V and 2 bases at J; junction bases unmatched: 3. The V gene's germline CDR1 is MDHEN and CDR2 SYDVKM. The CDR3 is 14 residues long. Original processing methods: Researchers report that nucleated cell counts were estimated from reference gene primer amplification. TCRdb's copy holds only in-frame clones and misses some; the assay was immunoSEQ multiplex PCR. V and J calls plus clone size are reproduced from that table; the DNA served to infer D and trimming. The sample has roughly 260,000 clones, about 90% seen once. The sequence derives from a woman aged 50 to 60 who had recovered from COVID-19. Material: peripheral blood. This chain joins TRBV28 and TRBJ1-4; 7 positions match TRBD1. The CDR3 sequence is CASRGGGTNEKLFF. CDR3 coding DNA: TGTGCCAGCAGAGGGGGCGGGACTAATGAAAAACTGTTTTTT.